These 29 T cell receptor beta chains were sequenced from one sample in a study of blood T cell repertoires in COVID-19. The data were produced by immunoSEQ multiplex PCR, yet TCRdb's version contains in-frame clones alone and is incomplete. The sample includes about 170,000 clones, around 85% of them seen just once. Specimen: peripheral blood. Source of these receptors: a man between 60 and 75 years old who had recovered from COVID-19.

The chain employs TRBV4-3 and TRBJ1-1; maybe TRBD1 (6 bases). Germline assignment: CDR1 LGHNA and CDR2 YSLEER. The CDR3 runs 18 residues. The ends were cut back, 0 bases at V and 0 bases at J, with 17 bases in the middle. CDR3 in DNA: TGCGCCAGCAGCCAAGATCTAGGGGGGGTGTCGGTGAACACTGAAGCTTTCTTT. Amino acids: CASSQDLGGVSVNTEAFF.

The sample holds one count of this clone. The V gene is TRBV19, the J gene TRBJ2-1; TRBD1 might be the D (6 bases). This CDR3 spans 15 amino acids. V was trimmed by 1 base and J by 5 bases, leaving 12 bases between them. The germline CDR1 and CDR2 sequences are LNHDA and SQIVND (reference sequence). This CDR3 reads CASSIGKQGNNEQFF. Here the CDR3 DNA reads TGTGCCAGTAGTATAGGTAAACAGGGTAACAATGAGCAGTTCTTC.

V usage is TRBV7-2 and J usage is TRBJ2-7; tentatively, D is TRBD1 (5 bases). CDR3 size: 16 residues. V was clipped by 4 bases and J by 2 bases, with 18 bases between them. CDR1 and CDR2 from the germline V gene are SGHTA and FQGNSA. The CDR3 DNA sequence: TGTGCCAGCAGCTCCAGGTCAGGGCCCGCGGCCTACGAGCAGTACTTC. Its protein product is CASSSRSGPAAYEQYF.

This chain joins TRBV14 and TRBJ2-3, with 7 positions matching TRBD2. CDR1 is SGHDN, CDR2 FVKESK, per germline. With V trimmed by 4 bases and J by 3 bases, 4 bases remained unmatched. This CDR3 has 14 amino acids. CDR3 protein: CASSPGGSTDTQYF. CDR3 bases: TGTGCCAGCAGCCCGGGGGGTTCGACAGATACGCAGTATTTT.

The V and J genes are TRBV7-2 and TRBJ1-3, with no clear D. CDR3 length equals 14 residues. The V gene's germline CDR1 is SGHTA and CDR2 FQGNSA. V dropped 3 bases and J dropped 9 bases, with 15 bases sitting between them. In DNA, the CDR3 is TGTGCCAGCAGCTTTTGGTTCGAAGGGAGCACCATATATTTT. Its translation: CASSFWFEGSTIYF.

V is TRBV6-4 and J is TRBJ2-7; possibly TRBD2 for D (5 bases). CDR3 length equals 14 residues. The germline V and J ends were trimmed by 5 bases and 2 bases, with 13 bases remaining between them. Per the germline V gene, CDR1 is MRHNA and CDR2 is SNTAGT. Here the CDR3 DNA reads TGTGCCAGCAGTCGGGAAAGTGGGGCCTACGAGCAGTACTTC. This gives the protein CASSRESGAYEQYF.

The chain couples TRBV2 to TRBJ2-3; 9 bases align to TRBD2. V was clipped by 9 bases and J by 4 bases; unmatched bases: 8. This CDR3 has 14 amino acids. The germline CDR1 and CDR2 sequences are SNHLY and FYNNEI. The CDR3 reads CASPAGGRADTQYF. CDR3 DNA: TGTGCCAGTCCAGCGGGGGGCAGGGCAGATACGCAGTATTTT. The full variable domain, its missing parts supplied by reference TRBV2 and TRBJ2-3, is EPEVTQTPSHQVTQMGQEVILRCVPISNHLYFYWYRQILGQKVEFLVSFYNNEISEKSEIFDDQFSVERPDGSNFTLKIRSTKLEDSAMYFCASPAGGRADTQYFGPGTRLTVL.

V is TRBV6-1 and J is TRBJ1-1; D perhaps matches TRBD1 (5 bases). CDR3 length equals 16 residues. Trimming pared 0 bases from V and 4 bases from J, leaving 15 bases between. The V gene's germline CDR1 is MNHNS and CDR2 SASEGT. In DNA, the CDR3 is TGTGCCAGCAGTGAAGCGGAAGGTAGCGGGGGCACTGAAGCTTTCTTT. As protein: CASSEAEGSGGTEAFF.

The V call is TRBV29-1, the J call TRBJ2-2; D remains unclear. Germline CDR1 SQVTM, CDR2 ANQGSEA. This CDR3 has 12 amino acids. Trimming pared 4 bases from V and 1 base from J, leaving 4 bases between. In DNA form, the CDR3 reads TGCAGCGTTGGCAGGAACACCGGGGAGCTGTTTTTT. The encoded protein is CSVGRNTGELFF.

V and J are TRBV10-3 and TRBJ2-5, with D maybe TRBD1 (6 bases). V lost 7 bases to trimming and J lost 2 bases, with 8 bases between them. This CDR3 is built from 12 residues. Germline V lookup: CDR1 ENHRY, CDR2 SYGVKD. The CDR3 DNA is TGTGCCATCAAAGACAGGCAAGAGACCCAGTACTTC. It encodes CAIKDRQETQYF.

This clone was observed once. Written as DNA, the CDR3 is TGTGCTCTCACGGGGAACACTGAAGCTTTCTTT. Translation: CALTGNTEAFF. V usage is TRBV28 and J usage is TRBJ1-1; D unclear. The CDR3 has 11 residues. CDR1 MDHEN and CDR2 SYDVKM come from the germline V gene.

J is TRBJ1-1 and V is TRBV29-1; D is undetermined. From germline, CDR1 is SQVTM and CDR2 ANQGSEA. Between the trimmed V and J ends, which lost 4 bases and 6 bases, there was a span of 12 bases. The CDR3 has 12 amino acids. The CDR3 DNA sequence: TGCAGCGTTGTTCGGTTAGCTGCTGAAGCTTTCTTT. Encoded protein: CSVVRLAAEAFF.

The CDR3 nucleotides are TGTGCCAGCTCACCAAGAGCGAATAATGAAAAACTGTTTTTT. Encoded protein: CASSPRANNEKLFF. The V call is TRBV18, the J call TRBJ1-4; D is uncertain. Deletions cut 2 bases from V and 4 bases from J, with 8 bases between. This CDR3 spans 14 amino acids. Germline V gene sequence: CDR1 KGHSH, CDR2 LQKENI.

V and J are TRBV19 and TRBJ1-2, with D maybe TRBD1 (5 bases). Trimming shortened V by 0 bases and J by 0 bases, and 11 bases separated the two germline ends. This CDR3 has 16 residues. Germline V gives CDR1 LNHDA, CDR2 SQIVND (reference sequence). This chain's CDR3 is CASSIDDSITNYGYTF. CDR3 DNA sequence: TGTGCCAGTAGTATAGATGACAGTATTACTAACTATGGCTACACCTTC.

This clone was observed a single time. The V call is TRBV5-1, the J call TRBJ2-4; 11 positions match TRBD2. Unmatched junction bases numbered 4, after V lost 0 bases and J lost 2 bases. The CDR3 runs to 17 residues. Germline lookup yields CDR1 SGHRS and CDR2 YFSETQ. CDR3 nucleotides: TGCGCCAGCAGCTTGGTACTAGCGGGGGACTCCAAAAACATTCAGTACTTC. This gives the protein CASSLVLAGDSKNIQYF.

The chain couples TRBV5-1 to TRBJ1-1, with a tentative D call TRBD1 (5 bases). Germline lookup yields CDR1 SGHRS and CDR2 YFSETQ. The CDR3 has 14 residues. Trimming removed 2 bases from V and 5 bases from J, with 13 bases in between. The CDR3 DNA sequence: TGCGCCAGCAGCTTTTATCAGGGTCGGACTGAAGCTTTCTTT. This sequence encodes CASSFYQGRTEAFF. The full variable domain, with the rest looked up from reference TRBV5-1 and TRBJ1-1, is KAGVTQTPRYLIKTRGQQVTLSCSPISGHRSVSWYQQTPGQGLQFLFEYFSETQRNKGNFPGRFSGRQFSNSRSEMNVSTLELGDSALYLCASSFYQGRTEAFFGQGTRLTVV.

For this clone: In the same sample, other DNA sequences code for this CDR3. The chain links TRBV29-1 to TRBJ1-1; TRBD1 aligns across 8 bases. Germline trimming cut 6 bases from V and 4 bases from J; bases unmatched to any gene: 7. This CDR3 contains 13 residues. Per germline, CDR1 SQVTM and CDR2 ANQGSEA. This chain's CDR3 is CSVTGTGGTEAFF. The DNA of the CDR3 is TGCAGCGTAACCGGGACAGGAGGCACTGAAGCTTTCTTT.

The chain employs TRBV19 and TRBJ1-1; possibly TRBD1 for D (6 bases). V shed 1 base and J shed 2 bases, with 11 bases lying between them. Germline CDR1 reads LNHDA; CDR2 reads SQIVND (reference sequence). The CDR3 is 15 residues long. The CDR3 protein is CASSIVPGENTEAFF. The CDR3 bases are TGTGCCAGTAGTATAGTTCCAGGGGAAAACACTGAAGCTTTCTTT.

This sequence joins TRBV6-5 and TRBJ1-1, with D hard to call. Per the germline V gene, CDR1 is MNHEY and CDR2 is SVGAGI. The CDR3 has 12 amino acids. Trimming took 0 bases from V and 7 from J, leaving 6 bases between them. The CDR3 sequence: CASSYSGFEAFF. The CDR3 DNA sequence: TGTGCCAGCAGTTACTCCGGGTTTGAAGCTTTCTTT.

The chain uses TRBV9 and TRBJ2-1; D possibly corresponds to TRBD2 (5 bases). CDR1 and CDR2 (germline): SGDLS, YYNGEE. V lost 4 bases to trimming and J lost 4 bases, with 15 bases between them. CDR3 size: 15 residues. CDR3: CASSPIGRGYNEQFF. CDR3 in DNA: TGTGCCAGCAGCCCTATAGGACGGGGTTACAATGAGCAGTTCTTC.

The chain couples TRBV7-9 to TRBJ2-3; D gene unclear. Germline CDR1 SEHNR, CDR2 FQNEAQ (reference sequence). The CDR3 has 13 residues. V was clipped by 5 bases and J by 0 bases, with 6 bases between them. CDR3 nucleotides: TGTGCCAGCAGCCCCTCGAGCACAGATACGCAGTATTTT. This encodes CASSPSSTDTQYF. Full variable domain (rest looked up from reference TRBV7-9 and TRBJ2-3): DTGVSQNPRHKITKRGQNVTFRCDPISEHNRLYWYRQTLGQGPEFLTYFQNEAQLEKSRLLSDRFSAERPKGSFSTLEIQRTEQGDSAMYLCASSPSSTDTQYFGPGTRLTVL.

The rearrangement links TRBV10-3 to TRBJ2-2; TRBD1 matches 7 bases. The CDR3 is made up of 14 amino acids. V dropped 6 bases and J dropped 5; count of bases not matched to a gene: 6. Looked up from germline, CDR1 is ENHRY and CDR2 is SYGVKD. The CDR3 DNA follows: TGTGCCATCAGACAGGGGTTGGAGACCGGGGAGCTGTTTTTT. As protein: CAIRQGLETGELFF.

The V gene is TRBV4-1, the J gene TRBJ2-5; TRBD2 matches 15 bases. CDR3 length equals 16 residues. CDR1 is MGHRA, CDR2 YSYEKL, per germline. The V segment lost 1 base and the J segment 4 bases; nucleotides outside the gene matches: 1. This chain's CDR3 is CASSQGTSGGVETQYF. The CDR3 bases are TGCGCCAGCAGCCAAGGGACTAGCGGGGGGGTAGAGACCCAGTACTTC.

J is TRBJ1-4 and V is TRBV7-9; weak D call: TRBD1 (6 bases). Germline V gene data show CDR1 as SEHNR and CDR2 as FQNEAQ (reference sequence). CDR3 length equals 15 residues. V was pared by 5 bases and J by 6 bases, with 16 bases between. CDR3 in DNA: TGTGCCAGCAGCCTATGGACAGTCGTGGATGAAAAACTGTTTTTT. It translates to CASSLWTVVDEKLFF.

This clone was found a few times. This CDR3 reads CASSSAGYSNQPQHF. The CDR3 bases are TGTGCCAGTAGTAGCGCAGGGTATAGCAATCAGCCCCAGCATTTT. The gene calls are TRBV19 and TRBJ1-5, with D perhaps TRBD1 (5 bases). The germline gives CDR1 LNHDA, CDR2 SQIVND (reference sequence). The germline V and J ends were trimmed by 4 bases and 0 bases, with 10 bases remaining between them. The length of the CDR3 is 15 residues.

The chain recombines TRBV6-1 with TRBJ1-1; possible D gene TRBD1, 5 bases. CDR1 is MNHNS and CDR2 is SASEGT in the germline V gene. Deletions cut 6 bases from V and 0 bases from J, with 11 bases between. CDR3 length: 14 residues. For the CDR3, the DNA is TGTGCCAGCAGACCCCAGGGTTTGAACACTGAAGCTTTCTTT. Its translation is CASRPQGLNTEAFF.

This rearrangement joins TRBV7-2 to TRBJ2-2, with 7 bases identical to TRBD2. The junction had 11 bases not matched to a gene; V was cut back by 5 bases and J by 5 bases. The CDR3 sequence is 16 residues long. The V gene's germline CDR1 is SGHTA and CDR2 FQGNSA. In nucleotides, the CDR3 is TGTGCCAGCAGCAGGGTCGGGACTACTCTTACCGGGGAGCTGTTTTTT. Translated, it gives CASSRVGTTLTGELFF.

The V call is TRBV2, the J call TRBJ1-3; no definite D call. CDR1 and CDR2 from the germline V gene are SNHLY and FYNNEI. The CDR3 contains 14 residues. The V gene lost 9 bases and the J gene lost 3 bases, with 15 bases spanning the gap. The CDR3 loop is CASWSSHSGNTIYF. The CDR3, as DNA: TGTGCCAGTTGGAGCTCCCATAGTGGAAACACCATATATTTT.

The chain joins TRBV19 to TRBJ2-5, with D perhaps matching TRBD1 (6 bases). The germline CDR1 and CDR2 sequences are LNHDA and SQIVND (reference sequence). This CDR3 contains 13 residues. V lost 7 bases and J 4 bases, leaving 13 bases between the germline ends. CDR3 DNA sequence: TGTGCCAGTAAAGCAGGGGCCCGAGAGACCCAGTACTTC. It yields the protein CASKAGARETQYF.